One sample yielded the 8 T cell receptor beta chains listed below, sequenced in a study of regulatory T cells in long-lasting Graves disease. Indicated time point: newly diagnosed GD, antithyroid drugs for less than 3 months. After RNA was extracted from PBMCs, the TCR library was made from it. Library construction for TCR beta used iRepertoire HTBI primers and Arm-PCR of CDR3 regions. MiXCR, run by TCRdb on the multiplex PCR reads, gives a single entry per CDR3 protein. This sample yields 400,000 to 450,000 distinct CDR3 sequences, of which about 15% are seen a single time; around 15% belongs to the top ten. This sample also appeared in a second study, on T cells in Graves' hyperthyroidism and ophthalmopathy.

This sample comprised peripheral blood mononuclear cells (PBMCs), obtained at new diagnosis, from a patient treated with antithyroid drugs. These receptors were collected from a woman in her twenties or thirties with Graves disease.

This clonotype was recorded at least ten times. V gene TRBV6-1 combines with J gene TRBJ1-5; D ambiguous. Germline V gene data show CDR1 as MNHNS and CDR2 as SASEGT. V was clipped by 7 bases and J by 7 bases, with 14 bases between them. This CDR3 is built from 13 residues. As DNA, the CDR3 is TGTGCCAGCATCCGTCGGCCCGGACAGCCCCAGCATTTT. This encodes CASIRRPGQPQHF.

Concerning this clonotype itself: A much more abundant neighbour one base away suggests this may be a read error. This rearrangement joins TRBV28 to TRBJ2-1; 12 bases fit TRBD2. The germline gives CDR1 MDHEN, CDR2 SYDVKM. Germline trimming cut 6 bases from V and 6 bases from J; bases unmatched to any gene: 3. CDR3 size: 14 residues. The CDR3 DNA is TGTGCCAGCAGGCCTAGCGGGAGGGCCAATGAGCAGTTCTTC. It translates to CASRPSGRANEQFF.

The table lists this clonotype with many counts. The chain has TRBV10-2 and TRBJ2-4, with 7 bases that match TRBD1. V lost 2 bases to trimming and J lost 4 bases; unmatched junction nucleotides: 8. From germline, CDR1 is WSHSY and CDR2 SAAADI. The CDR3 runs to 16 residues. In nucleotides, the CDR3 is TGCGCCAGCAGTGAGACCCTTCGACAGGGAAAAAACATTCAGTACTTC. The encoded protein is CASSETLRQGKNIQYF.

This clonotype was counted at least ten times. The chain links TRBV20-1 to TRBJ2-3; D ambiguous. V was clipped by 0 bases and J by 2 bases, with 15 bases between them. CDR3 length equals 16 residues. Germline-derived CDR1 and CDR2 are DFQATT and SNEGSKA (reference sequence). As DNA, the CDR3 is TGCAGTGCTAGAGATCCGATAGCTCAATCCACAGATACGCAGTATTTT. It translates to CSARDPIAQSTDTQYF.

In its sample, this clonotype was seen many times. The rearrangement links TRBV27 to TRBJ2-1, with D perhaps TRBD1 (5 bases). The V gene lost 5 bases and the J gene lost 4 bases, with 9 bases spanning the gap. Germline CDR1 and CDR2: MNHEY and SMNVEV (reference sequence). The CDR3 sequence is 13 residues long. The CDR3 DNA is TGTGCCAGCAGTCCGACAGCATACAATGAGCAGTTCTTC. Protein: CASSPTAYNEQFF.

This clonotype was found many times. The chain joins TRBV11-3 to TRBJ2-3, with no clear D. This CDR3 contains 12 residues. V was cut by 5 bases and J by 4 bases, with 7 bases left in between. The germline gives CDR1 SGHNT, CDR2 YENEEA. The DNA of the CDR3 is TGTGCCAGCAGCGCCGCGGCAGATACGCAGTATTTT. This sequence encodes CASSAAADTQYF.

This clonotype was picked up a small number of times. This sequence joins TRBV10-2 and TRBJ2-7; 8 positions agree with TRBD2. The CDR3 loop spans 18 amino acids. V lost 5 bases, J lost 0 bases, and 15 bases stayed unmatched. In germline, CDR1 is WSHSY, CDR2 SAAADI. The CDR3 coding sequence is TGCGCCAGCAGTATAGGCGGGGGGCCGGGACTTTCCTCCTACGAGCAGTACTTC. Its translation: CASSIGGGPGLSSYEQYF.

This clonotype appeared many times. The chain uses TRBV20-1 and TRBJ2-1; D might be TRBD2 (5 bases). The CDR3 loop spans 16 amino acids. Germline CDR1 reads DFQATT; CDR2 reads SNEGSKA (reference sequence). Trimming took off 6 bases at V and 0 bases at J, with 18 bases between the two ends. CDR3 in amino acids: CSAPYASLSSYNEQFF. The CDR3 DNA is TGCAGTGCCCCATACGCTAGCCTGAGCTCCTACAATGAGCAGTTCTTC.